A selection of T cell receptor beta chains follows, all from one sample in a study of T cell responses to AZD1222 COVID-19 vaccine. The data were produced by immunoSEQ multiplex PCR, yet TCRdb's version contains in-frame clones alone and is incomplete. This table has 170,000 or so clones, just over 90% appearing once. The specimen was peripheral blood, collected on day 0 of AZD1222 vaccination. Receptors originate from an adult in good health. Each CDR3 is given with its conserved first and last residue. Fields, in order: V gene, clone size, D gene, J gene, CDR3 protein, CDR3 DNA. D genes are given only for firm matches. Size is stated for part of the rows, as once, few or many counts, or as a class when the clone is expanded.

TRBV15,few,TRBD1,TRBJ2-5,CATSNHRGTGETQYF,TGTGCCACCAGCAACCACCGCGGGACAGGGGAGACCCAGTACTTC
TRBV3-1/TRBV3-2,-,TRBD1,TRBJ2-4,CASSPQGTVHQYF,TGTGCCAGCAGCCCACAGGGGACAGTCCATCAGTACTTC
TRBV6-5,-,-,TRBJ1-1,CASSYQGIRMNTEAFF,TGTGCCAGCAGTTACCAGGGTATTAGGATGAACACTGAAGCTTTCTTT
TRBV7-9,few,-,TRBJ1-2,CASSLMDTSNYGYTF,TGTGCCAGCAGCTTAATGGACACCTCTAACTATGGCTACACCTTC
TRBV19,-,-,TRBJ1-1,CASSKGEDTEAFF,TGTGCCAGTAGTAAGGGGGAGGACACTGAAGCTTTCTTT
TRBV20-1,-,-,TRBJ2-3,CSAREDTQYF,TGCAGTGCTAGAGAGGATACGCAGTATTTT
TRBV27,-,-,TRBJ2-3,CASSFFLTSTDTQYF,TGTGCCAGCAGTTTCTTCCTTACTAGCACAGATACGCAGTATTTT
TRBV7-3,-,TRBD2,TRBJ2-1,CASSLTGGANEQFF,TGTGCCAGCAGCTTAACCGGGGGGGCGAATGAGCAGTTCTTC
TRBV28,-,-,TRBJ1-2,CASSFPTPGGYTF,TGTGCCAGCAGCTTCCCGACCCCCGGGGGCTACACCTTC
TRBV5-1,-,TRBD2,TRBJ2-3,CASSLAGGGTDTQYF,TGCGCCAGCAGCTTGGCGGGCGGGGGGACAGATACGCAGTATTTT
TRBV7-2,few,-,TRBJ1-5,CASSLAVGGSPHNQPQHF,TGTGCCAGCAGCTTAGCGGTGGGCGGTAGCCCCCACAATCAGCCCCAGCATTTT
TRBV5-4,-,TRBD2,TRBJ2-7,CASSPLGTSGGAVEQYF,TGTGCCAGCAGCCCCCTTGGGACTAGCGGGGGGGCCGTCGAGCAGTACTTC
TRBV3-1/TRBV3-2,-,TRBD1,TRBJ1-1,CASSPRGAYTEAFF,TGTGCCAGCAGCCCCAGGGGGGCGTACACTGAAGCTTTCTTT
TRBV6-2/TRBV6-3,once,-,TRBJ2-5,CASSYTDGGIVETQYF,TGTGCCAGCAGTTACACAGACGGCGGTATTGTGGAGACCCAGTACTTC
TRBV30,once,-,TRBJ1-3,CAWFEEVRGGNTIYF,TGTGCCTGGTTTGAAGAGGTCAGGGGTGGAAACACCATATATTTT
TRBV7-3,-,-,TRBJ1-1,CASSLLGSSTEAFF,TGTGCCAGCAGCCTCCTCGGGTCCAGCACTGAAGCTTTCTTT
TRBV20-1,-,-,TRBJ1-5,CSVGRQAIWHF,TGCAGTGTTGGGAGACAGGCGATTTGGCATTTT
TRBV5-8,-,-,TRBJ1-2,CASSLMIASNGYTF,TGTGCCAGCAGCTTAATGATTGCGTCGAATGGCTACACCTTC
TRBV12-3/TRBV12-4,-,-,TRBJ1-1,CASSWRPGTEAFF,TGTGCCAGCAGTTGGAGACCCGGCACTGAAGCTTTCTTT
TRBV4-1,-,TRBD1,TRBJ1-6,CASSPRDRDNSPLHF,TGCGCCAGCAGCCCTAGGGACAGGGATAATTCACCCCTCCACTTT
TRBV7-2,-,TRBD1,TRBJ1-6,CASSREGAGDSPLHF,TGTGCCAGCAGCCGTGAGGGGGCCGGAGATTCACCCCTCCACTTT
TRBV5-1,-,TRBD1,TRBJ2-2,CASSLQGQGFPGELFF,TGCGCCAGCAGCTTACAGGGACAGGGGTTTCCCGGGGAGCTGTTTTTT
TRBV10-3,-,-,TRBJ2-2,CAISESLHPNTGELFF,TGTGCCATCAGTGAATCCCTCCACCCCAACACCGGGGAGCTGTTTTTT
TRBV7-9,-,-,TRBJ1-2,CASSFYGTAPYGYTF,TGTGCCAGCAGCTTTTATGGGACGGCACCATATGGCTACACCTTC
TRBV6-5,few,TRBD1,TRBJ1-1,CASSLGQGGGTEAFF,TGTGCCAGCAGTCTAGGACAGGGCGGAGGGACTGAAGCTTTCTTT
TRBV30,-,-,TRBJ2-3,CAWSTKANTQYF,TGTGCCTGGAGTACAAAAGCAAATACGCAGTATTTT
TRBV28,few,-,TRBJ1-2,CASSPFPGAGGYTF,TGTGCCAGCAGTCCGTTTCCGGGGGCGGGAGGCTACACCTTC
TRBV21-1,-,-,TRBJ1-2,CASSNQGPMACTNGYTF,TGTGCCAGCAGCAACCAGGGGCCGATGGCTTGTACGAATGGCTACACCTTC
TRBV19,-,-,TRBJ1-2,CASSPPSGANYGYTF,TGTGCCAGTAGTCCCCCCTCAGGGGCAAACTATGGCTACACCTTC
TRBV7-9,once,-,TRBJ1-1,CASSLATRRDTEAFF,TGTGCCAGCAGCTTAGCCACCCGTCGTGACACTGAAGCTTTCTTT
TRBV6-5,-,-,TRBJ1-1,CASSYSSAFGTEAFF,TGTGCCAGCAGTTACTCGAGTGCTTTCGGCACTGAAGCTTTCTTT
TRBV3-1/TRBV3-2,-,-,TRBJ1-2,CASSQEGGLYGYTF,TGTGCCAGCAGCCAAGAAGGCGGACTCTATGGCTACACCTTC
TRBV7-6,-,TRBD2,TRBJ2-1,CASSQPLAGTNEQFF,TGTGCCAGCAGCCAGCCGCTAGCGGGGACCAATGAGCAGTTCTTC
TRBV28,-,-,TRBJ2-5,CASSKPRETQYF,TGTGCCAGCAGTAAGCCGAGGGAGACCCAGTACTTC
TRBV28,-,TRBD1,TRBJ1-5,CASSSTGGVGQPQHF,TGTGCCAGCAGTTCTACAGGGGGCGTGGGTCAGCCCCAGCATTTT
TRBV7-2,-,-,TRBJ1-2,CASSPFGENYGYTF,TGTGCCAGCAGCCCCTTCGGGGAGAACTATGGCTACACCTTC
TRBV11-3,-,TRBD1,TRBJ1-1,CASSSNPNRGTEAFF,TGTGCCAGCAGCTCAAACCCAAACAGGGGGACTGAAGCTTTCTTT
TRBV30,-,-,TRBJ1-1,CAWSARDGEAFF,TGTGCCTGGAGTGCCCGGGACGGTGAAGCTTTCTTT
TRBV27,-,-,TRBJ1-2,CASSLSLGDGYTF,TGTGCCAGCAGTTTATCTCTAGGGGATGGCTACACCTTC
TRBV18,-,TRBD1,TRBJ1-2,CASSPARDSNYGYTF,TGTGCCAGCTCACCTGCGCGGGACAGCAACTATGGCTACACCTTC
TRBV11-3,-,-,TRBJ2-1,CASGKRGILGGNEQFF,TGTGCCAGCGGAAAAAGGGGCATCCTCGGGGGCAATGAGCAGTTCTTC
TRBV6-6,-,TRBD1,TRBJ1-1,CASKKQGGSRNTEAFF,TGTGCCAGCAAGAAACAGGGGGGATCCAGGAACACTGAAGCTTTCTTT
TRBV2,-,-,TRBJ1-6,CASSEGGLYNSPLHF,TGTGCCAGCAGTGAAGGGGGGCTCTATAATTCACCCCTCCACTTT
TRBV5-4,-,TRBD1,TRBJ1-2,CASSLAGIAGGDGYTF,TGTGCCAGCAGCTTGGCCGGAATTGCAGGGGGAGACGGCTACACCTTC
TRBV4-1,-,TRBD2,TRBJ2-1,CASSQPSGGNEQFF,TGCGCCAGCAGCCAGCCTAGCGGGGGCAATGAGCAGTTCTTC
TRBV12-3/TRBV12-4,-,TRBD2,TRBJ2-1,CASSLGLAGEQFF,TGTGCCAGCAGTTTAGGACTAGCAGGTGAGCAGTTCTTC
TRBV6-6,-,TRBD1,TRBJ1-1,CASRGQGAIWSFF,TGTGCCAGCCGGGGACAGGGGGCGATTTGGTCTTTCTTT
TRBV15,-,-,TRBJ2-1,CATSRPDGSYNEQFF,TGTGCCACCAGCAGGCCAGATGGATCCTACAATGAGCAGTTCTTC
TRBV28,once,-,TRBJ1-2,CASSFGGTGNYGYTF,TGTGCCAGCAGTTTTGGGGGTACTGGGAACTATGGCTACACCTTC
TRBV4-1,-,TRBD1,TRBJ1-2,CASSQGTGRHGYTF,TGCGCCAGCAGCCAGGGGACAGGGCGTCATGGCTACACCTTC
TRBV2,-,TRBD1,TRBJ1-1,CASSEGQGAEAFF,TGTGCCAGCAGTGAAGGGCAGGGGGCTGAAGCTTTCTTT
TRBV10-3,-,-,TRBJ1-1,CAISDSSIYKAFF,TGTGCCATCAGTGACAGCTCAATTTACAAAGCTTTCTTT
TRBV2,once,-,TRBJ2-3,CASSVGGDTQYF,TGTGCCAGCAGTGTCGGTGGGGATACGCAGTATTTT
TRBV3-1/TRBV3-2,-,-,TRBJ1-4,CASSQTTGQGEKLFF,TGTGCCAGCAGCCAAACCACAGGCCAGGGTGAAAAACTGTTTTTT
TRBV28,-,-,TRBJ1-3,CASSLQQIVGNTIYF,TGTGCCAGCAGTTTGCAACAGATCGTAGGAAACACCATATATTTT
TRBV7-3,once,-,TRBJ1-2,CASSCGGAVYGYTF,TGTGCCAGCAGCTGCGGCGGGGCAGTCTATGGCTACACCTTC
TRBV15,once,-,TRBJ1-1,CATSRVTGNTEAFF,TGTGCCACCAGCAGAGTAACAGGGAACACTGAAGCTTTCTTT